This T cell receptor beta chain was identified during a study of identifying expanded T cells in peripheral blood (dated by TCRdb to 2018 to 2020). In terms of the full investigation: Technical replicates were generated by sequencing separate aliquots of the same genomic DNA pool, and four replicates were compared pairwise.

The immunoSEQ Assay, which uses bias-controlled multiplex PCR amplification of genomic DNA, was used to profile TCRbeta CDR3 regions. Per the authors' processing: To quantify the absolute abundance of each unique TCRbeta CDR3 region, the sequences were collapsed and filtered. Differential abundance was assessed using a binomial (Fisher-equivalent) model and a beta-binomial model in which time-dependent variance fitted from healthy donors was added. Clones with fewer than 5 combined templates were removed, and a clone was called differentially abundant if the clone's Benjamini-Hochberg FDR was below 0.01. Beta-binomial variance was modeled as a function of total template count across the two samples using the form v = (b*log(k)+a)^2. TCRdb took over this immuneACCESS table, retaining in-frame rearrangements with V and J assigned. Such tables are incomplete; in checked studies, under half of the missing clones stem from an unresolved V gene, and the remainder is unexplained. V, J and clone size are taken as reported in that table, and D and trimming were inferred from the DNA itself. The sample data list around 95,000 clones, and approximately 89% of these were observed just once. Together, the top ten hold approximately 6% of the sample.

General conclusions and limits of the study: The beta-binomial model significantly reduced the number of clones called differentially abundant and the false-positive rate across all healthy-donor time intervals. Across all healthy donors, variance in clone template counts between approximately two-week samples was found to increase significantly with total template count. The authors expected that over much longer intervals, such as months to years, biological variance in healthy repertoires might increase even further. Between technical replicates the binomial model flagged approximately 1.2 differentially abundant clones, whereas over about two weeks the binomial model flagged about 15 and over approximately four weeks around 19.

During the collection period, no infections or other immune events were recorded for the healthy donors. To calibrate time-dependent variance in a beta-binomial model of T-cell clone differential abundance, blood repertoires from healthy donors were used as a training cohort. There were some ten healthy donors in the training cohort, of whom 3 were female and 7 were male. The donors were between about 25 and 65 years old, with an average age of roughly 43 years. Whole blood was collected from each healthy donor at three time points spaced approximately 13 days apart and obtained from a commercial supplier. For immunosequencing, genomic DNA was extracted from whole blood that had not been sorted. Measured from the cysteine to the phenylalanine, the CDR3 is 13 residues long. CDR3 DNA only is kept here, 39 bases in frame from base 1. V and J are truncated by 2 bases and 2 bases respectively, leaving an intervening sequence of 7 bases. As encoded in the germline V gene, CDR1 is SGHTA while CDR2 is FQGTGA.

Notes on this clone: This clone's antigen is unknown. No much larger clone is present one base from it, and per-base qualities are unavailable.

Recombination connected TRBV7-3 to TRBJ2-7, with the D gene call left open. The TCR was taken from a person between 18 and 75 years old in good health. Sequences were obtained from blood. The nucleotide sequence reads TGTGCCAGCAGCTTACCTGTAGCCTACGAGCAGTACTTC. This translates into CASSLPVAYEQYF.